This T cell receptor (beta chain) was sequenced for a study of T cells after yellow fever vaccination. In the study overall: The SMART-Seq v4 Ultra Low Input method served to prepare the low-cell-number fractions. Broader study findings: Relatively few clonotypes were ones that appeared in both CD4 and CD8 compartments.

One entry per CDR3 protein results from TCRdb running MiXCR on the 5' RACE reads. The sample gives fewer than 650,000 distinct CDR3 sequences, 21% of which show up once; less than 20% is in the top ten. The CDR3 has 15 residues. Unmatched junction bases numbered 9, after V lost 5 bases and J lost 7 bases. CDR1 is SGHTA and CDR2 is FQGNSA in the germline V gene. This clonotype was seen repeatedly, ten times or more. What it recognizes is unknown. The starting material was PBMCs, obtained about 21 days after the first yellow fever vaccination. This chain joins TRBV7-2 and TRBJ2-2; the match to TRBD2 covers 8 bases. This TCR came from a man younger than 30 who received the YFV17D yellow fever vaccine. In nucleotides, the CDR3 is TGTGCCAGCAGCCAGTCCCGGGGGGGCCACGGGGAGCTGTTTTTT. Translating it yields CASSQSRGGHGELFF.